The clone carrying this TCR beta chain was counted a few times. Its antigen is not known. In TCRdb, the reads were re-called with MiXCR into one record per CDR3 protein. The table records roughly 500,000 distinct CDR3 sequences, about 42% of them present only once. The entry originates in a study of T cell repertoires in cytomegalovirus infection. General study findings and limits: Cumulative public TCR beta family frequency identified CMV carriers with the relevant HLA. Clonotypes of TCR beta that were HLA-C-restricted and CMV-specific dominated the ex vivo response.

The CDR3 loop spans 15 amino acids. In germline, CDR1 is MGHRA, CDR2 YSYEKL. Germline trimming cut 1 base from V and 6 bases from J; bases unmatched to any gene: 6. The sample was cultured PBMCs, taken from culture after CMV antigen stimulation. The chain links TRBV4-1 to TRBJ2-1, with 7 positions matching TRBD2. This clonotype originated in a human donor in good health (CMV status not recorded). Some clones in this sample may be carry-over from other donors' samples. The CDR3 bases are TGCGCCAGCAGCCAAGTGTCTAGCGGAACCAATGAGCAGTTCTTC. Translating gives CASSQVSSGTNEQFF.